A single sample gave rise to the 14 T cell receptor beta chains below, sequenced in a study of blood T cell repertoires in COVID-19. Clones were read by immunoSEQ multiplex PCR, and TCRdb kept only the in-frame ones, dropping some. The repertoire holds 200,000 or so clones, with 75% to 85% as singletons. Sequenced: peripheral blood. The receptors shown here come from a man aged 35 to 55 who had recovered from COVID-19.

The chain joins TRBV15 to TRBJ2-7; TRBD1 is a possible D gene (6 bases). The CDR3 runs 13 residues. CDR1 LNHNV and CDR2 YYDKDF come from the germline V gene (reference sequence). Trimming shortened V by 5 bases and J by 3 bases, and 11 bases separated the two germline ends. The CDR3 sequence is CATSGRQDYEQYF. In DNA, the CDR3 is TGTGCCACCAGCGGACGACAGGACTACGAGCAGTACTTC.

This chain links TRBV9 with TRBJ1-1, with D possibly being TRBD1 (5 bases). Germline V gene lookup returns CDR1 SGDLS and CDR2 YYNGEE. Between the trimmed V and J ends, which lost 3 bases and 0 bases, there was a span of 12 bases. The CDR3 totals 15 residues. CDR3 bases: TGTGCCAGCAGCGCGCAAGACAGAATGAACACTGAAGCTTTCTTT. It translates to CASSAQDRMNTEAFF.

Here the CDR3 reads CASSLNQGGMNTEAFF. CDR3 DNA sequence: TGCGCCAGCAGCTTAAATCAGGGCGGTATGAACACTGAAGCTTTCTTT. This sequence joins TRBV5-1 and TRBJ1-1; TRBD1 might be the D (5 bases). Between the trimmed V and J ends, which lost 2 bases and 0 bases, there was a span of 14 bases. The CDR3 covers 16 residues. From germline, CDR1 is SGHRS and CDR2 YFSETQ.

The CDR3 DNA reads TGTGCCAGCAGCTTAGCGCCGGGTGAAGCGGAAGCTTTCTTT. This encodes CASSLAPGEAEAFF. The genes are TRBV13 and TRBJ1-1; D is ambiguous. V gave up 1 base and J gave up 8 bases, with 14 bases separating them. Germline assignment: CDR1 PRHDT and CDR2 FYEKMQ (reference sequence). This CDR3 is 14 amino acids long.

The genes are TRBV7-9 and TRBJ1-5; 7 bases map to TRBD1. This CDR3 is 15 amino acids long. Per germline, CDR1 SEHNR and CDR2 FQNEAQ (reference sequence). Trimming removed 5 bases from V and 5 bases from J; junction bases left unmatched: 9. CDR3 sequence (DNA): TGTGCCAGCAGCCCGGGAGGGACAGAGTATCAGCCCCAGCATTTT. This gives the protein CASSPGGTEYQPQHF.

The rearrangement uses TRBV6-1 and TRBJ2-7; TRBD2 is a possible D gene (7 bases). V was trimmed by 3 bases and J by 4 bases, leaving 16 bases between them. Germline V gene lookup returns CDR1 MNHNS and CDR2 SASEGT. The CDR3 is 15 amino acids. CDR3 coding DNA: TGTGCCAGCAGTGAGGGAGGCGGGGGCGAGTACGAGCAGTACTTC. Translation gives CASSEGGGGEYEQYF.

The chain combines TRBV27 with TRBJ2-7; TRBD2 matches at 8 bases. V was pared by 4 bases and J by 0 bases, with 8 bases of the junction left unmatched. This CDR3 is built from 16 residues. The V gene's germline CDR1 is MNHEY and CDR2 SMNVEV (reference sequence). CDR3 DNA sequence: TGTGCCAGCAGTTACTCTAGCGGGCAGAGCTCCTACGAGCAGTACTTC. Protein sequence: CASSYSSGQSSYEQYF.

This rearrangement joins TRBV10-3 to TRBJ1-4; no firm D call. Per the germline V gene, CDR1 is ENHRY and CDR2 is SYGVKD. Deletions cut 2 bases from V and 0 bases from J, with 7 bases between. This CDR3 has 15 amino acids. The CDR3 sequence: CAISEVRATNEKLFF. In DNA, the CDR3 is TGTGCCATCAGTGAGGTCCGGGCAACTAATGAAAAACTGTTTTTT.

The genes are TRBV4-3 and TRBJ2-3; 7 bases map to TRBD1. From germline, CDR1 is LGHNA and CDR2 YSLEER. V was pared by 2 bases and J by 7 bases, with 3 bases of the junction left unmatched. There are 13 residues in the CDR3. The CDR3 bases are TGCGCCAGCAGCCAAAAACAGGGGAATACGCAGTATTTT. It encodes CASSQKQGNTQYF.

This clone was recorded only once. V gene TRBV4-3 combines with J gene TRBJ1-3, with 7 positions matching TRBD1. Germline lookup yields CDR1 LGHNA and CDR2 YSLEER. The CDR3 is 18 residues long. V shed 0 bases and J 0 bases; nucleotides not matched to a gene: 8. The CDR3 here is CASSQEIPRGDSGNTIYF. As DNA, the CDR3 is TGCGCCAGCAGCCAAGAAATACCCAGGGGGGACTCTGGAAACACCATATATTTT.

V is TRBV5-4 and J is TRBJ1-1; 8 bases line up with TRBD1. The V segment lost 0 bases and the J segment 7 bases; nucleotides outside the gene matches: 5. The CDR3 sequence is 14 residues long. The germline V gene encodes CDR1 SGHNT and CDR2 YYREEE (reference sequence). The CDR3 region has the DNA TGTGCCAGCAGCTTGGGGGACAGGTGGGATGAAGCTTTCTTT. Translation: CASSLGDRWDEAFF.

The chain couples TRBV6-2 or TRBV6-3 to TRBJ2-7; 13 bases agree with TRBD2. V lost 5 bases, J lost 2 bases, and 12 bases stayed unmatched. The CDR3 has 18 amino acids. Germline CDR1 and CDR2: MNHEY and SVGEGT. CDR3 region: CASSRYGTSGILAYEQYF. In nucleotides, the CDR3 is TGTGCCAGCAGTAGATACGGGACTAGCGGGATACTGGCCTACGAGCAGTACTTC.

This clone occurred a few times. This chain connects TRBV19 to TRBJ2-3; 10 positions match TRBD1. V lost 3 bases to trimming and J lost 2 bases; unmatched junction nucleotides: 2. This CDR3 is 15 amino acids long. Per germline, CDR1 LNHDA and CDR2 SQIVND (reference sequence). CDR3 sequence: CASSIGTGVTDTQYF. The CDR3 DNA sequence: TGTGCCAGTAGTATCGGGACAGGGGTCACAGATACGCAGTATTTT.

The CDR3 loop reads CASSQDRPGLHTEAFF. CDR3 bases: TGTGCCAGCAGCCAAGATCGTCCAGGACTGCACACTGAAGCTTTCTTT. The chain employs TRBV14 and TRBJ1-1; D not certain. V lost 0 bases and J 3 bases, leaving 14 bases between the germline ends. The CDR3 extends over 16 amino acids. Germline V gene sequence: CDR1 SGHDN, CDR2 FVKESK.